This is a list of T cell receptor beta chains from one sample in a study of CD8 T cells in ankylosing spondylitis. Each CDR3 protein is one row after TCRdb ran MiXCR on the 5' RACE reads. The table includes approximately 400,000 distinct CDR3 sequences, more than 25% detected once. The sequencing sample was made of blood, either unsorted or a sorted T cell fraction (not recorded which). These receptors came from a male donor with ankylosing spondylitis. The CDR3 runs from the conserved cysteine through the conserved F or W. Each record gives: CDR3 protein, CDR3 DNA, D gene, J gene, V gene, clone size. D genes are given only for firm matches. Clone sizes are given selectively: once, few, many, or a class where the clone is expanded.

CDR3: CASSPKGRDQETQYF; DNA: TGTGCCAGCTCACCGAAGGGACGAGACCAAGAGACCCAGTACTTC; D: -; J: TRBJ2-5; V: TRBV18; size: -
CDR3: CASSFSGAKDTQYF; DNA: TGCGCCAGCAGCTTTTCGGGGGCGAAAGATACGCAGTATTTT; D: -; J: TRBJ2-3; V: TRBV5-1; size: few
CDR3: CASSQGGDYTF; DNA: TGTGCCAGCAGCCAAGGAGGTGACTACACCTTC; D: -; J: TRBJ1-2; V: TRBV3-1; size: -
CDR3: CASSLRQNTQYF; DNA: TGCGCCAGCAGCTTGCGGCAGAATACGCAGTATTTT; D: -; J: TRBJ2-3; V: TRBV5-1; size: few
CDR3: CSASPPYSYEQYF; DNA: TGCAGTGCTAGTCCCCCTTACTCCTACGAGCAGTACTTC; D: -; J: TRBJ2-7; V: TRBV20-1; size: -
CDR3: CASTYEGGGELFF; DNA: TGTGCCAGCACTTACGAGGGCGGCGGGGAGCTGTTTTTT; D: -; J: TRBJ2-2; V: TRBV2; size: few
CDR3: CASTTEYNEQFF; DNA: TGTGCCAGCACGACAGAGTACAATGAGCAGTTCTTC; D: -; J: TRBJ2-1; V: TRBV11-3; size: -
CDR3: CASNPGMIANYGYTF; DNA: TGTGCCAGCAACCCAGGGATGATAGCTAACTATGGCTACACCTTC; D: -; J: TRBJ1-2; V: TRBV12-3/TRBV12-4; size: many
CDR3: CAWSVHRISGNTIYF; DNA: TGTGCCTGGAGTGTGCACCGAATCTCTGGAAACACCATATATTTT; D: -; J: TRBJ1-3; V: TRBV30; size: few
CDR3: CSASNRGGYGYTF; DNA: TGCAGTGCTAGTAATCGGGGCGGCTATGGCTACACCTTC; D: -; J: TRBJ1-2; V: TRBV20-1; size: few